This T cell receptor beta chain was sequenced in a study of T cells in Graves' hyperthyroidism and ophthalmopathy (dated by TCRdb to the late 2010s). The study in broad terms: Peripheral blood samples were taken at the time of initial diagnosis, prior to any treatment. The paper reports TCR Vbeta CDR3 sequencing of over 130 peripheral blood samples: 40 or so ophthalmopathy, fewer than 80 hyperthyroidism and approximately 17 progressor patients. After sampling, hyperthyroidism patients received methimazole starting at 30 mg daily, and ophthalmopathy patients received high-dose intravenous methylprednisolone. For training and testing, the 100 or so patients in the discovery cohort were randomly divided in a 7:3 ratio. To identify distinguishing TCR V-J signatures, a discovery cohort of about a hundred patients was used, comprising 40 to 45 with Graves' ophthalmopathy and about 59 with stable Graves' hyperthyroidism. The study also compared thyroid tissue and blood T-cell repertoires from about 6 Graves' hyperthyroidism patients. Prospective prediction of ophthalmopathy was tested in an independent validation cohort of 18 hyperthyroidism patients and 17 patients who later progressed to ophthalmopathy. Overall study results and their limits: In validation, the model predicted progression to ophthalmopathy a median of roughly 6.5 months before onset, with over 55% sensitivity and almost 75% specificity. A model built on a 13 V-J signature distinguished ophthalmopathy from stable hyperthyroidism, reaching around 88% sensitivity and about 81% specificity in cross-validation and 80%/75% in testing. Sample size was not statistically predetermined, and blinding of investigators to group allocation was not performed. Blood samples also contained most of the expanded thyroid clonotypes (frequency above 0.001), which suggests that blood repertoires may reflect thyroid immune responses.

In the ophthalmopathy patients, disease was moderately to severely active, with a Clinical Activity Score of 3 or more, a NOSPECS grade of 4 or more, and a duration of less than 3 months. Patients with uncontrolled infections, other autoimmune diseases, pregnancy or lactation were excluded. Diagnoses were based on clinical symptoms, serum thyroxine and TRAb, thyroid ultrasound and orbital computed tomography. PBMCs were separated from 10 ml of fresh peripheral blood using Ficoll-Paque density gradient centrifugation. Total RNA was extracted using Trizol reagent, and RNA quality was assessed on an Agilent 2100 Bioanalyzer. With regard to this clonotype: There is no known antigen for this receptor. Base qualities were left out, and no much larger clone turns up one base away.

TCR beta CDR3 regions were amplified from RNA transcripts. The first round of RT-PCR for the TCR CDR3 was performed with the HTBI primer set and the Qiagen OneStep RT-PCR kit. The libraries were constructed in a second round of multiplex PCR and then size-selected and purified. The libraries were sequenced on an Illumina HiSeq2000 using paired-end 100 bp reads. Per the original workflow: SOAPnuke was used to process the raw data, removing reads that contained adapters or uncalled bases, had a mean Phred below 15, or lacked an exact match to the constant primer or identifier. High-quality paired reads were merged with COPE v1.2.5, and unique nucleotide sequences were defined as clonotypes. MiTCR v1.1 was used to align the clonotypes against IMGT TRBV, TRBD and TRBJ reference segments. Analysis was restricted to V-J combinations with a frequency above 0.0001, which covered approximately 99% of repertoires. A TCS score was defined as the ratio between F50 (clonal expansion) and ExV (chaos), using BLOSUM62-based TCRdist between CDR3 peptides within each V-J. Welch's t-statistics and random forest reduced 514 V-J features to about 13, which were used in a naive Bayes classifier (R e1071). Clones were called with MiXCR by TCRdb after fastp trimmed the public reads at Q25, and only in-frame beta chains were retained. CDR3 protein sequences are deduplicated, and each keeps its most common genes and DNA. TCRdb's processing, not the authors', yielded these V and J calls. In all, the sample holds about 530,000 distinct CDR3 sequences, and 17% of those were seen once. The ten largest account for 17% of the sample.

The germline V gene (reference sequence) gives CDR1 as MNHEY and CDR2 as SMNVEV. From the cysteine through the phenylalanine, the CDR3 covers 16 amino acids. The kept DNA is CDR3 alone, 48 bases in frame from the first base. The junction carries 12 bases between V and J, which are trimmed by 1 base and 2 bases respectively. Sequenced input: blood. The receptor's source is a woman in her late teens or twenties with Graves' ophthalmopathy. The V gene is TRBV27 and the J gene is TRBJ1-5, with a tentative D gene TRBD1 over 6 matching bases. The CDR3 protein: CASSLWGGDGNQPQHF. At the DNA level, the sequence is TGTGCCAGCAGTTTATGGGGGGGCGATGGCAATCAGCCCCAGCATTTT.